This TCR beta chain was retrieved from a study of T cell changes during pregnancy in multiple sclerosis. TCRdb keeps only in-frame clones here, not all; method: immunoSEQ multiplex PCR. Of tens of thousands of clones in the sample, around 92% were seen once. There are 14 residues in the CDR3. V shed 3 bases and J shed 8 bases, with 11 bases lying between them. Germline lookup yields CDR1 LNHDA and CDR2 SQIVND (reference sequence). Sequences were derived from CD4+ T cells from peripheral blood mononuclear cells, sampled in the second trimester of pregnancy. The receptor comes from a female donor with multiple sclerosis, enrolled in a pregnancy study. V and J are TRBV19 and TRBJ1-6; D unclear. The CDR3 DNA sequence: TGTGCCAGTAGTATGGGAGTACTGGATTCACCCCTCCACTTT. As protein: CASSMGVLDSPLHF.